This T cell receptor beta chain was identified in a study of blood T cell repertoires in COVID-19. Study-level background: Sites across the United States, Italy and Spain contributed samples from acute and convalescent COVID-19.

Germline V gene data show CDR1 as SNHLY and CDR2 as FYNNEI. This CDR3 has 15 residues. Trimming cost V 8 bases and J 0 bases, with 11 bases left between them. Data came from immunoSEQ multiplex PCR; TCRdb stores just in-frame clones and leaves some out. Of about 240,000 clones listed, 80% to 90% are singletons. This TCR was recovered from a woman aged 25 to 39 who had recovered from COVID-19. The sequenced material came from PBMCs or T cells enriched from blood (not recorded which). The chain couples TRBV2 to TRBJ1-6; no clear D. Written as DNA, the CDR3 is TGTGCCAGCCCGAGAGAACCCTCCTATAATTCACCCCTCCACTTT. Translated: CASPREPSYNSPLHF.